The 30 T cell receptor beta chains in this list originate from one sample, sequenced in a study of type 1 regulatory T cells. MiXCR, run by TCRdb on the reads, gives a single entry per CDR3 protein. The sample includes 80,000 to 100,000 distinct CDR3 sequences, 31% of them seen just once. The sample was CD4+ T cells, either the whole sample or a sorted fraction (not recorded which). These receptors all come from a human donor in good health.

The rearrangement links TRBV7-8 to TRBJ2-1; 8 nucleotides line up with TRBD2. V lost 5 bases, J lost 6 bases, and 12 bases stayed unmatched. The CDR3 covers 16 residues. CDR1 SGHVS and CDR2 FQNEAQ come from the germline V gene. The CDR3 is CASSALTSGSGNEQFF. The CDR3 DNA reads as TGTGCCAGCAGCGCCCTTACGAGCGGGAGCGGCAATGAGCAGTTCTTC.

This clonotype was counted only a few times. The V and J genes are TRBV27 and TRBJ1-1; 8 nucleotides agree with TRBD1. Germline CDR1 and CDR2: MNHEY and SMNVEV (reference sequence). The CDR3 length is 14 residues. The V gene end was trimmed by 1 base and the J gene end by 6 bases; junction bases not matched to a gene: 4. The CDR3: CASSLLTGGSEAFF. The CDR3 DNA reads TGTGCCAGCAGTTTATTAACAGGGGGATCTGAAGCTTTCTTT.

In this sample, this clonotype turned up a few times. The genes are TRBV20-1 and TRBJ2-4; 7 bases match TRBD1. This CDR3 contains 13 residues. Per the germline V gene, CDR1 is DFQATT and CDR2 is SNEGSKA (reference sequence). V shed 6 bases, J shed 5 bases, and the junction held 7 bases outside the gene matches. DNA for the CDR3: TGCAGTGCCTACTTCGGGACAGAAAACATTCAGTACTTC. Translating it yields CSAYFGTENIQYF.

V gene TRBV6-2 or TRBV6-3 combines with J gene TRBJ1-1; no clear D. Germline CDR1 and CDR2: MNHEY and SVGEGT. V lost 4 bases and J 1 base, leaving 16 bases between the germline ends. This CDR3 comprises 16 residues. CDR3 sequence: CASSWRRTSKNTEAFF. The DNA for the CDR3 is TGTGCCAGCAGTTGGCGACGGACTTCCAAGAACACTGAAGCTTTCTTT.

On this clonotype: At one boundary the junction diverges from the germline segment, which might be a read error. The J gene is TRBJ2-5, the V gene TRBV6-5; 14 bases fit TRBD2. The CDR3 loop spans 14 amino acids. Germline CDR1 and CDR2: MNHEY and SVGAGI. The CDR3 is CASRTGLAGDPGSF. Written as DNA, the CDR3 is TGTGCCAGCAGGACGGGACTAGCGGGAGACCCGGGAAGCTTC.

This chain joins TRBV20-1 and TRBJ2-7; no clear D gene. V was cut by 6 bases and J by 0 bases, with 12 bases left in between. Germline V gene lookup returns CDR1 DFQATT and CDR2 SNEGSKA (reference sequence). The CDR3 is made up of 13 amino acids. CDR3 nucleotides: TGCAGTGCCCTCCGCTCTAGCTCCTACGAGCAGTACTTC. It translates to CSALRSSSYEQYF.

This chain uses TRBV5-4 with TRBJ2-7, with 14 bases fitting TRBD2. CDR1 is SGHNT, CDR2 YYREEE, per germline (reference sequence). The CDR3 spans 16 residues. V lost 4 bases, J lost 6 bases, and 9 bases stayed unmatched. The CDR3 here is CASSPGTSGRRGEQYF. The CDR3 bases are TGTGCCAGCAGCCCAGGGACTAGCGGGAGAAGGGGCGAGCAGTACTTC.

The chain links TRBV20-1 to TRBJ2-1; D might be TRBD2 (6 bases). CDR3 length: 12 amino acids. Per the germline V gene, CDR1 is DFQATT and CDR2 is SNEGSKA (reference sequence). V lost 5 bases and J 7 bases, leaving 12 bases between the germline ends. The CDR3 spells CSADRDWNEQFF. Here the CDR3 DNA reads TGCAGTGCTGACCGGGACTGGAATGAGCAGTTCTTC.

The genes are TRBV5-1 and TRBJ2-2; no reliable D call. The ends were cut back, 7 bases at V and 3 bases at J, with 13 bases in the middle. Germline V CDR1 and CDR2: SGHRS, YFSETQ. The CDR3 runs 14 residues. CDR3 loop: CASGWNTDTGELFF. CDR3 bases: TGCGCCAGCGGTTGGAACACGGACACCGGGGAGCTGTTTTTT. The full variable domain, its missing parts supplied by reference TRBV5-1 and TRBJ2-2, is KAGVTQTPRYLIKTRGQQVTLSCSPISGHRSVSWYQQTPGQGLQFLFEYFSETQRNKGNFPGRFSGRQFSNSRSEMNVSTLELGDSALYLCASGWNTDTGELFFGEGSRLTVL.

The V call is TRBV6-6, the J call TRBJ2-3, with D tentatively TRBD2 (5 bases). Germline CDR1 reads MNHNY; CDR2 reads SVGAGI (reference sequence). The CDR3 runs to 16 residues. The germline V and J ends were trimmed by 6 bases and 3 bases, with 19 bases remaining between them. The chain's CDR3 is CASRKSVAEATDTQYF. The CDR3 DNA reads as TGTGCCAGCAGGAAAAGCGTGGCGGAGGCAACAGATACGCAGTATTTT.

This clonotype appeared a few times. The CDR3 nucleotides read TGTGCCATCAGTGTCCGACAGGGGCCCTACGAGCAGTACTTC. Its protein is CAISVRQGPYEQYF. The V call is TRBV10-3, the J call TRBJ2-7, with 8 nucleotides matching TRBD1. This CDR3 spans 14 amino acids. Trimming cost V 4 bases and J 2 bases; bases outside gene matches: 4. Germline loops: CDR1 ENHRY, CDR2 SYGVKD.

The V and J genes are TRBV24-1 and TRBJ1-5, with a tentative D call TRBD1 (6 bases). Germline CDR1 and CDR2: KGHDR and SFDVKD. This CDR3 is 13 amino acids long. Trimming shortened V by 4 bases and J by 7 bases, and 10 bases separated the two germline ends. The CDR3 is CATSETGLQPQHF. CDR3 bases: TGTGCCACCAGTGAAACAGGGTTGCAGCCCCAGCATTTT.

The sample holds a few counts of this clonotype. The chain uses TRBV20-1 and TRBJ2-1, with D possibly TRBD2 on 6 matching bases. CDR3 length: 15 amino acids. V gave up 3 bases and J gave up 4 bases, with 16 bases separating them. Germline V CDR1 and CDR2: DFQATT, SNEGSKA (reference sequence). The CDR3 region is CSARGLAGTYNEQFF. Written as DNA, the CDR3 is TGCAGTGCTAGGGGACTGGCGGGCACATACAATGAGCAGTTCTTC.

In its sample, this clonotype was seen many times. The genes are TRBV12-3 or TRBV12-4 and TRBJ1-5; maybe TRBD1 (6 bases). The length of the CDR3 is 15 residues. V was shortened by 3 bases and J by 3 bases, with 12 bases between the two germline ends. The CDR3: CASSLGGQNNQPQHF. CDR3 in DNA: TGTGCCAGCAGTTTGGGTGGACAGAACAATCAGCCCCAGCATTTT.

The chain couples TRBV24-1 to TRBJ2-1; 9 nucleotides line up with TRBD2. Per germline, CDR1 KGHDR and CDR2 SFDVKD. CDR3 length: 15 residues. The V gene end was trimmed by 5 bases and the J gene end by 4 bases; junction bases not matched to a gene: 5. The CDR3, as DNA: TGTGCCACCAGTGCGGCTAGCGGGATATACAATGAGCAGTTCTTC. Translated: CATSAASGIYNEQFF.

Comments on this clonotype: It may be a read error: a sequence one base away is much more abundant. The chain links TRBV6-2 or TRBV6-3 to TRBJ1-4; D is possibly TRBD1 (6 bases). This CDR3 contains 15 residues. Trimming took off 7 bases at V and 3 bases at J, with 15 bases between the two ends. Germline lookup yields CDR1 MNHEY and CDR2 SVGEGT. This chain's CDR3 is CASTSAGAANEKLFF. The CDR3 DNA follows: TGTGCCAGCACCTCGGCGGGGGCGGCTAATGAAAAACTGTTTTTT.

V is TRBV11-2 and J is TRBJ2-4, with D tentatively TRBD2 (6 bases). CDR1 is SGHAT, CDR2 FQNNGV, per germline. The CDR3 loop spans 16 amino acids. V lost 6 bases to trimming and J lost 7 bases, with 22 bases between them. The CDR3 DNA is TGTGCCAGCAGGGGATTAGGACGCGGGACGGGGAACATTCAGTACTTC. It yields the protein CASRGLGRGTGNIQYF.

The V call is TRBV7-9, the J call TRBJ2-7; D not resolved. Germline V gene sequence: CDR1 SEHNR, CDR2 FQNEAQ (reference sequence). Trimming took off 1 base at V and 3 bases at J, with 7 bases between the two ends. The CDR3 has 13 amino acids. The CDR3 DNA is TGTGCCAGCAGCTTAGAAGTGCTCTACGAGCAGTACTTC. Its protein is CASSLEVLYEQYF.

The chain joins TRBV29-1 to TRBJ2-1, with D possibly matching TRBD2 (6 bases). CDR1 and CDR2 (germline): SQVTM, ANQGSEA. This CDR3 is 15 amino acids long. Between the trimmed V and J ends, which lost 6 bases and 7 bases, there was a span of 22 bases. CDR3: CSVVFRSGLGNEQFF. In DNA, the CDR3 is TGCAGCGTCGTCTTTCGAAGCGGGTTGGGAAATGAGCAGTTCTTC.

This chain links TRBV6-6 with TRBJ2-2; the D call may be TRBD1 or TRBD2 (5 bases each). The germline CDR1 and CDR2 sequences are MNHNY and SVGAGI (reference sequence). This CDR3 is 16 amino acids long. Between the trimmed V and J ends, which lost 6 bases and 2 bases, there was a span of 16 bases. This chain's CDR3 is CASSLTGTINTGELFF. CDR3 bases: TGTGCCAGCAGCCTCACCGGGACCATTAACACCGGGGAGCTGTTTTTT.

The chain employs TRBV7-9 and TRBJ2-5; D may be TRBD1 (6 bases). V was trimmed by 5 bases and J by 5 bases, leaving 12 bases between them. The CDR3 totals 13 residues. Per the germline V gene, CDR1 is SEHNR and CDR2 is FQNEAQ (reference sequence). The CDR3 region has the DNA TGTGCCAGCAGCCAAACCCAGGGGGAGACCCAGTACTTC. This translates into CASSQTQGETQYF.

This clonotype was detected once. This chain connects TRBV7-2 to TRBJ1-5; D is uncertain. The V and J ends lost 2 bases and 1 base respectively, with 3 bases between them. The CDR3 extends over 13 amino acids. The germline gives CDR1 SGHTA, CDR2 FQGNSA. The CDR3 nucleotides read TGTGCCAGCAGCTTATTAAGCAATCAGCCCCAGCATTTT. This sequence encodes CASSLLSNQPQHF.

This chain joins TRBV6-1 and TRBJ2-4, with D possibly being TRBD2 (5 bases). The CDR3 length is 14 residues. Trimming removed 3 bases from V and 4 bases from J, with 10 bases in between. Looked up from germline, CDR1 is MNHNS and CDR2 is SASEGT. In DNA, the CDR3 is TGTGCCAGCAGTGACCAGGACTTTAAAAACATTCAGTACTTC. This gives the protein CASSDQDFKNIQYF.

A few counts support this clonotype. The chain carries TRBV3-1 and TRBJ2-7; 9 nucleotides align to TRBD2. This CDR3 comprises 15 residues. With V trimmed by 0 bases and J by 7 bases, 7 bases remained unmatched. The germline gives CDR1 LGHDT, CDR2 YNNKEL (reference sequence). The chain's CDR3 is CASSQDGGRAQEQYF. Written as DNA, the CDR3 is TGTGCCAGCAGCCAAGATGGCGGGAGGGCCCAGGAGCAGTACTTC.

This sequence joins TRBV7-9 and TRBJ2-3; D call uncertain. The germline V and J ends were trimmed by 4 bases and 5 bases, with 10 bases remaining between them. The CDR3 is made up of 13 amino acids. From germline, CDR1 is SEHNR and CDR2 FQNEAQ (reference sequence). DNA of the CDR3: TGTGCCAGCAGCTCCTTGACGGGAGATACGCAGTATTTT. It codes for CASSSLTGDTQYF.

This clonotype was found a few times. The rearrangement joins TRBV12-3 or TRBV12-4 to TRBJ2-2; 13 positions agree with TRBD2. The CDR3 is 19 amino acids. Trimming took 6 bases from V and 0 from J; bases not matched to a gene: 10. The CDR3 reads CASSWGLAGLNTNTGELFF. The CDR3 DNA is TGTGCCAGCAGCTGGGGACTAGCGGGGCTTAATACGAACACCGGGGAGCTGTTTTTT.

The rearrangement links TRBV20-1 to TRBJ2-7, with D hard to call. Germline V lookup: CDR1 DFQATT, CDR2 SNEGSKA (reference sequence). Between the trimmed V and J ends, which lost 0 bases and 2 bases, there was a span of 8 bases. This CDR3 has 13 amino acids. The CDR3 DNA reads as TGCAGTGCTAGAGATCCGGCCGCCTACGAGCAGTACTTC. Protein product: CSARDPAAYEQYF.

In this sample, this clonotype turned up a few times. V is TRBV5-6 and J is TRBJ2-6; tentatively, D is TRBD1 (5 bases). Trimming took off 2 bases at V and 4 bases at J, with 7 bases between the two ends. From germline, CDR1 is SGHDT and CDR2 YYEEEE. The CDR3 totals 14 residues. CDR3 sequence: CASSFQGGANVLTF. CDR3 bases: TGTGCCAGCAGCTTTCAGGGAGGGGCCAACGTCCTGACTTTC.

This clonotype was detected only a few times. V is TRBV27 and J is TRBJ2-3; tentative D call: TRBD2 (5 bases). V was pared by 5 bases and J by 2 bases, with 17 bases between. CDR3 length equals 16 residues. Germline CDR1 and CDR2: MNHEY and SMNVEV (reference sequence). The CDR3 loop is CASSSSRETYTDTQYF. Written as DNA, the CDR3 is TGTGCCAGCAGTAGTTCACGGGAAACCTACACAGATACGCAGTATTTT.

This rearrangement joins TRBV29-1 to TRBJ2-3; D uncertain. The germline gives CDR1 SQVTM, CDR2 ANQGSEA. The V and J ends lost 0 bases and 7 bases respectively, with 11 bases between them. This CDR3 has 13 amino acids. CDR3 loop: CSVEDHSSYTQYF. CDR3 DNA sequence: TGCAGCGTTGAAGATCACAGCTCATATACGCAGTATTTT.